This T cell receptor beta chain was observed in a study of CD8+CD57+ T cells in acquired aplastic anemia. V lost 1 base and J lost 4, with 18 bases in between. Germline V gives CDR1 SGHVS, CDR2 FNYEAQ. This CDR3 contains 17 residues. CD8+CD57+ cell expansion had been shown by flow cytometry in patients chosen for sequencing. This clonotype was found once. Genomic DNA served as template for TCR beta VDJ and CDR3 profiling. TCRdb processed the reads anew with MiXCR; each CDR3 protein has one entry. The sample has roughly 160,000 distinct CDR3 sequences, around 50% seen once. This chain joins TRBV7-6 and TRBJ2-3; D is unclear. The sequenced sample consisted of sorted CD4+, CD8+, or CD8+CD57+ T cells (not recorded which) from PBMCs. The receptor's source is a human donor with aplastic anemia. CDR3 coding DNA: TGTGCCAGCAGCTTAGTATCCGGACCCACGAAGGCAGATACGCAGTATTTT. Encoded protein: CASSLVSGPTKADTQYF.